This passage covers 13 T cell receptor beta chains from one sample sequenced in a study of shared clonotypes between healthy human individuals (dated by TCRdb to about 2020). The library was obtained by the immunoSEQ multiplex PCR assay. Sourced from immuneACCESS, this table was stored by TCRdb with only in-frame sequences that have V and J called. A share of the clones is absent; for the studies checked, an unresolved V gene accounts for under half, and the remainder has no known explanation. Across this sample there are roughly 1,100,000 clones, with around 76% seen only once. The ten largest clones capture approximately 1.5% of the sample. Sequences were obtained from memory CD4+ T cells sorted from blood. The intended sense of this specimen's cell subset or site label: CD45RA-negative fraction. These receptors originate from a man younger than 30 in good health.

The rearrangement joins TRBV19 to TRBJ2-5, with a possible D match to TRBD1 (5 bases). The CDR3 covers 15 residues. V was clipped by 3 bases and J by 2 bases, with 13 bases between them. Per germline, CDR1 LNHDA and CDR2 SQIVND (reference sequence). This CDR3 reads CASSIGQGRQETQYF. The CDR3 bases are TGTGCCAGTAGTATTGGGCAGGGAAGGCAAGAGACCCAGTACTTC.

This chain uses TRBV19 with TRBJ1-3; D is uncertain. The CDR3 consists of 14 residues. Germline CDR1 LNHDA, CDR2 SQIVND (reference sequence). The V end was cut by 3 bases, the J end by 2 bases, with 8 bases between. CDR3 sequence reads: CASSISGTGNTIYF. CDR3 DNA: TGTGCCAGTAGTATTTCGGGGACTGGAAACACCATATATTTT.

The chain is built from TRBV19 and TRBJ1-4; D might be TRBD1 (5 bases). In germline, CDR1 is LNHDA, CDR2 SQIVND (reference sequence). The CDR3 runs to 14 residues. V lost 6 bases to trimming and J lost 3 bases, with 11 bases between them. Written as DNA, the CDR3 is TGTGCCAGTAGCTCCCCAGGGTCTAATGAAAAACTGTTTTTT. Its protein product is CASSSPGSNEKLFF.

This clone was observed a single time. The chain recombines TRBV2 with TRBJ2-3; TRBD1 agrees at 10 bases. CDR3 length: 14 amino acids. The germline V gene has CDR1 SNHLY and CDR2 FYNNEI. V gave up 11 bases and J gave up 3 bases; unmatched junction bases: 8. CDR3 amino acids: CAARQGAQTDTQYF. DNA for the CDR3: TGTGCCGCAAGACAGGGGGCGCAAACAGATACGCAGTATTTT.

J is TRBJ2-2 and V is TRBV18; maybe TRBD1 (5 bases). There are 14 residues in the CDR3. The V end was cut by 2 bases, the J end by 5 bases, with 9 bases between. CDR1 and CDR2 from the germline V gene are KGHSH and LQKENI. The CDR3 bases are TGTGCCAGCTCACCAGTCAGGGATACCGGGGAGCTGTTTTTT. It encodes CASSPVRDTGELFF.

The chain employs TRBV5-1 and TRBJ2-3; D tentatively fits TRBD1 or TRBD2 (5 bases each). Germline CDR1 is SGHRS and CDR2 is YFSETQ. Trimming took 3 bases from V and 2 from J, leaving 10 bases between them. This CDR3 spans 14 amino acids. For the CDR3, the DNA is TGCGCCAGCAGCTCGGGGCGTGACACAGATACGCAGTATTTT. It translates to CASSSGRDTDTQYF. The full variable domain, in which reference TRBV5-1 and TRBJ2-3 provide the parts outside the CDR3, is KAGVTQTPRYLIKTRGQQVTLSCSPISGHRSVSWYQQTPGQGLQFLFEYFSETQRNKGNFPGRFSGRQFSNSRSEMNVSTLELGDSALYLCASSSGRDTDTQYFGPGTRLTVL.

The chain links TRBV5-1 to TRBJ2-5; no definite D call. The V end lost 6 bases, the J end lost 2 bases, and 14 bases lay between the germline ends. Germline loops: CDR1 SGHRS, CDR2 YFSETQ. The CDR3 spans 14 residues. The DNA for the CDR3 is TGCGCCAGCAACCCTCTTGGCAGACAAGAGACCCAGTACTTC. Translation gives CASNPLGRQETQYF.

This chain uses TRBV19 with TRBJ1-4; D is possibly TRBD1 (6 bases). The CDR3 extends over 14 amino acids. Germline CDR1 and CDR2: LNHDA and SQIVND (reference sequence). V lost 6 bases and J lost 8, with 16 bases in between. The CDR3 bases are TGTGCCAGTAGGGGGGCACACAAGGGGGAAAAACTGTTTTTT. Protein: CASRGAHKGEKLFF.

The chain links TRBV19 to TRBJ1-4; D not certain. Trimming left V 1 base short and J 5 bases short, with 11 bases between. The CDR3 runs 15 residues. Germline V gene sequence: CDR1 LNHDA, CDR2 SQIVND (reference sequence). DNA for the CDR3: TGTGCCAGTAGTATAGCTCGCTTTATAAATGAAAAACTGTTTTTT. Translation gives CASSIARFINEKLFF. Full variable domain (rest looked up from reference TRBV19 and TRBJ1-4): DGGITQSPKYLFRKEGQNVTLSCEQNLNHDAMYWYRQDPGQGLRLIYYSQIVNDFQKGDIAEGYSVSREKKESFPLTVTSAQKNPTAFYLCASSIARFINEKLFFGSGTQLSVL.

This clone was detected only a few times. Within the sample, other DNA sequences also encode this same CDR3. The J gene is TRBJ2-5, the V gene TRBV28, with no clear D. Germline V gene sequence: CDR1 MDHEN, CDR2 SYDVKM. The CDR3 sequence is 11 residues long. V was trimmed by 4 bases and J by 9 bases, leaving 9 bases between them. Here the CDR3 reads CASSSPRAQYF. The CDR3 DNA is TGTGCCAGCAGTTCTCCTAGGGCCCAGTACTTC.

This sequence joins TRBV6-1 and TRBJ1-3; TRBD1 might be the D (6 bases). The V gene lost 0 bases and the J gene lost 1 base, with 10 bases spanning the gap. The length of the CDR3 is 16 residues. Germline CDR1 reads MNHNS; CDR2 reads SASEGT. For the CDR3, the DNA is TGTGCCAGCAGTGAAGCGGTACAGGGTTCTGGAAACACCATATATTTT. Protein: CASSEAVQGSGNTIYF.

The rearrangement links TRBV5-1 to TRBJ2-2; 10 nucleotides align to TRBD1. The CDR3 sequence is 16 residues long. Germline CDR1 is SGHRS and CDR2 is YFSETQ. The V gene end was trimmed by 4 bases and the J gene end by 1 base; junction bases not matched to a gene: 4. The chain's CDR3 is CASSHRDRGNTGELFF. The CDR3 nucleotides are TGCGCCAGCAGCCACCGGGACAGGGGGAACACCGGGGAGCTGTTTTTT. The full variable domain, rest sourced from reference TRBV5-1 and TRBJ2-2, is KAGVTQTPRYLIKTRGQQVTLSCSPISGHRSVSWYQQTPGQGLQFLFEYFSETQRNKGNFPGRFSGRQFSNSRSEMNVSTLELGDSALYLCASSHRDRGNTGELFFGEGSRLTVL.

This clone has only a few counts. The rearrangement links TRBV5-6 to TRBJ1-1; D gene ambiguous. The CDR3 covers 13 residues. V gave up 6 bases and J gave up 5 bases, with 14 bases separating them. Germline-derived CDR1 and CDR2 are SGHDT and YYEEEE. CDR3 region: CASNQAAQTEAFF. CDR3 DNA: TGTGCCAGCAACCAGGCAGCTCAAACTGAAGCTTTCTTT.